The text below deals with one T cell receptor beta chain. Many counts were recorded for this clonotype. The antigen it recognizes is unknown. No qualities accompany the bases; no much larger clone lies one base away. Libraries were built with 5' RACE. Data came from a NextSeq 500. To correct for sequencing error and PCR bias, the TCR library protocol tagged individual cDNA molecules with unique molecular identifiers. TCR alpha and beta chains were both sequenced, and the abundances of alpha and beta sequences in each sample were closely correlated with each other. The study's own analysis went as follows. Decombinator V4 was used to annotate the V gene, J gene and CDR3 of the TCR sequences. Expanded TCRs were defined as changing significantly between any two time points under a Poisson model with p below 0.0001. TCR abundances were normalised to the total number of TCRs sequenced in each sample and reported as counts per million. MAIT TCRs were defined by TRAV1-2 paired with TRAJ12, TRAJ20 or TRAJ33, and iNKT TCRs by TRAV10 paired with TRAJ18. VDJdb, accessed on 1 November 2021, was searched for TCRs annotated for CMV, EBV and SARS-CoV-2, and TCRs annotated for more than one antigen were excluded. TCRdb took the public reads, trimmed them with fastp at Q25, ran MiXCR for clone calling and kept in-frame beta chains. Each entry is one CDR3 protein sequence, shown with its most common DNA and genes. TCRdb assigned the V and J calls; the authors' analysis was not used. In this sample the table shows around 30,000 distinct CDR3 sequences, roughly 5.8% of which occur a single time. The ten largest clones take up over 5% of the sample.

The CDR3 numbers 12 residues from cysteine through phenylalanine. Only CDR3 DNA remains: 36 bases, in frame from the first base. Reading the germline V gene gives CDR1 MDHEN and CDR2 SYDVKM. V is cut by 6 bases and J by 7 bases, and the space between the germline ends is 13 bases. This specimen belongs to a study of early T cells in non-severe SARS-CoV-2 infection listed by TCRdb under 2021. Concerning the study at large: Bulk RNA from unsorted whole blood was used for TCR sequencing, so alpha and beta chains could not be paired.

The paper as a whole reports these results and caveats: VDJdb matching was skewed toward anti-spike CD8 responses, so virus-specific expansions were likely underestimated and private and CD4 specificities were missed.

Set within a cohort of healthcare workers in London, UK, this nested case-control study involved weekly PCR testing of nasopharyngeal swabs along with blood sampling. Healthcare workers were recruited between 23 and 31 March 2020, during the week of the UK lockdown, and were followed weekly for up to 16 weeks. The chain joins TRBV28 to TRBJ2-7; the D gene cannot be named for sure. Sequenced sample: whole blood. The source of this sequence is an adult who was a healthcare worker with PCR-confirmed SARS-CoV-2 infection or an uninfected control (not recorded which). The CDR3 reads CASRGFVKEQYF. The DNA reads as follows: TGTGCCAGCAGAGGGTTCGTGAAGGAGCAGTACTTC.